This TCR beta chain came from a study of T-cell reconstitution after alpha-beta-depleted transplantation in children. CDR3 length: 15 amino acids. The V gene's germline CDR1 is SGHTA and CDR2 FQGNSA. V lost 5 bases and J 3 bases, leaving 16 bases between the germline ends. In the case of this clonotype: Its target is not known.

Study-wide points: The origin of alpha-beta T cells about two months after transplant was reportedly several hundred expanded graft clones. The authors attributed T-cell counts and diversity one year after transplant mostly to newly produced T cells. Day-60 TCRbeta diversity that was high in some patients was derived from surviving recipient T cells and thymic progenitors.

Preparation of the TCRbeta library used unique molecular identifiers. Via MiXCR, TCRdb re-called the PCR reads, giving one row per CDR3 protein. The sample records about 500,000 distinct CDR3 sequences, roughly 10% being singletons. The rearrangement joins TRBV7-2 to TRBJ2-5; a weak D match, TRBD2 (5 bases). The TCR sequence derives from a female patient younger than 10 who had a stem cell transplant for aplastic anemia, so the T cells may come from the graft donor. The sample consisted of PBMCs, mostly from graft donor cells, taken 180 days after TCRalphabeta/CD19-depleted stem cell transplant. CDR3 bases: TGTGCCAGCAGCCCGCGCGGGCCAACTAAAGAGACCCAGTACTTC. Translating it yields CASSPRGPTKETQYF.